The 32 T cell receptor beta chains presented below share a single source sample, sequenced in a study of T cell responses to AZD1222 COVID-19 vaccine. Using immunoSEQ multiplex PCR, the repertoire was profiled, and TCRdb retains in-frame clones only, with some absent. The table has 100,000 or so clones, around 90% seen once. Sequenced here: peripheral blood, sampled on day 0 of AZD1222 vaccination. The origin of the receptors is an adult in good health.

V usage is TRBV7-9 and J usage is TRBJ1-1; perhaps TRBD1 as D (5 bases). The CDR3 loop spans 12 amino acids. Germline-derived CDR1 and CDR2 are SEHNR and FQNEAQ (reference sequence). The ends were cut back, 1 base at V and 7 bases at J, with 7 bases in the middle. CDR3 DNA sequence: TGTGCCAGCAGCTTAGATCAGGGTGAAGCTTTCTTT. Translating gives CASSLDQGEAFF.

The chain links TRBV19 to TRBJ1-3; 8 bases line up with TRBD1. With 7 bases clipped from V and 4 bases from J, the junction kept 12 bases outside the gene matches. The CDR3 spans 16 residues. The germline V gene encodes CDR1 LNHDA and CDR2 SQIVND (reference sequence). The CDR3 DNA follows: TGTGCCAGTACCCTGGGGCTGACAGGGGTCGGAAACACCATATATTTT. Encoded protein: CASTLGLTGVGNTIYF.

CDR3 in DNA: TGTGCCAGCAGCCTTACGAACACCGGGGAGCTGTTTTTT. Translation gives CASSLTNTGELFF. V is TRBV11-3 and J is TRBJ2-2, with no clear D. The CDR3 totals 13 residues. Per the germline V gene, CDR1 is SGHNT and CDR2 is YENEEA. Trimming stripped 5 bases from V and 0 bases from J, with 4 bases between.

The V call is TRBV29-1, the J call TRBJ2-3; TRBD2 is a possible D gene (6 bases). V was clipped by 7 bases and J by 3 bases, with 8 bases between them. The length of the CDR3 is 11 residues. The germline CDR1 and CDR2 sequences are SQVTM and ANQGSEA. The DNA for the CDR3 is TGCAGCGGGCGGGAAACAGATACGCAGTATTTT. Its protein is CSGRETDTQYF.

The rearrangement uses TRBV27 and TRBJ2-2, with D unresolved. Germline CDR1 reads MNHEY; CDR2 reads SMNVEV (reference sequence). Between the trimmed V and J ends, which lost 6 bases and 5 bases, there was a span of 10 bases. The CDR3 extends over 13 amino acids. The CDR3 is CASRQRPTGELFF. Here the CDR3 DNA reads TGTGCCAGCAGGCAACGTCCTACCGGGGAGCTGTTTTTT.

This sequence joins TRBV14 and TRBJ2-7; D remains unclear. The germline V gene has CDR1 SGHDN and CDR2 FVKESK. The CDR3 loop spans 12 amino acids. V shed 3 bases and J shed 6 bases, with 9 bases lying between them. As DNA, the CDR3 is TGTGCCAGCAGCCAGATCTTGGGCGAGCAGTACTTC. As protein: CASSQILGEQYF.

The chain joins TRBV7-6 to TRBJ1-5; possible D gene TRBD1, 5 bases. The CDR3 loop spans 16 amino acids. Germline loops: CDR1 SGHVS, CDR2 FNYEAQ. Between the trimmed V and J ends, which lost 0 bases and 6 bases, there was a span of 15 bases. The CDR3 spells CASSLAPRERTQPQHF. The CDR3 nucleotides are TGTGCCAGCAGCTTAGCGCCCAGGGAAAGGACTCAGCCCCAGCATTTT.

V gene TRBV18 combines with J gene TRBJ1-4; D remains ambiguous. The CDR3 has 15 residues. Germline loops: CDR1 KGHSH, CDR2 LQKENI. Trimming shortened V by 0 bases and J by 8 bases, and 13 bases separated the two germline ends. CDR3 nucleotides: TGTGCCAGCTCACCACCTTCCAACGCCGGCGAAAAACTGTTTTTT. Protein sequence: CASSPPSNAGEKLFF.

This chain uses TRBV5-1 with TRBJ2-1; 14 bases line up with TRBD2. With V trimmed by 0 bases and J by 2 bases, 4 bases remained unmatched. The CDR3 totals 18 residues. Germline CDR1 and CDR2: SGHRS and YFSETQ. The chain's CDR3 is CASSLVATSGGAYNEQFF. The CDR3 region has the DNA TGCGCCAGCAGCTTGGTTGCGACTAGCGGGGGGGCCTACAATGAGCAGTTCTTC.

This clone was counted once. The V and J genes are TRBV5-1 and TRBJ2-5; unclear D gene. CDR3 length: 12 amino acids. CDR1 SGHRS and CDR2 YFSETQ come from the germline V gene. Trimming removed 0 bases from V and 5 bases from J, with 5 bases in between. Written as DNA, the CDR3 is TGCGCCAGCAGCTTGGACGAGGAGACCCAGTACTTC. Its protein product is CASSLDEETQYF.

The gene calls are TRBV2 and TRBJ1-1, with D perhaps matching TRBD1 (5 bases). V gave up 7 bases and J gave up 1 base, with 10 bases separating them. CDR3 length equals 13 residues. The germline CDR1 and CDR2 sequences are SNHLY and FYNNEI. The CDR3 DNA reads TGTGCCAGCATGGGACCCGGGAACACTGAAGCTTTCTTT. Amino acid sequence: CASMGPGNTEAFF.

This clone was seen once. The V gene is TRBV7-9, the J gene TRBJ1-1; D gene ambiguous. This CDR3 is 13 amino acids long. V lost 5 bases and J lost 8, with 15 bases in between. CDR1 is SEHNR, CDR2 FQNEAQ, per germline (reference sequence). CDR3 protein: CASSRLGEGEAFF. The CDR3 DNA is TGTGCCAGCAGCCGACTCGGGGAAGGGGAAGCTTTCTTT.

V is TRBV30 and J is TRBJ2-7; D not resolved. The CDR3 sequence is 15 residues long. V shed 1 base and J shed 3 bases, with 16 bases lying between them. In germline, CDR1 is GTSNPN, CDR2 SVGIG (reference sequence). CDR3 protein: CAWSGRKQSFYEQYF. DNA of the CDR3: TGTGCCTGGAGTGGCCGGAAACAGTCTTTCTACGAGCAGTACTTC.

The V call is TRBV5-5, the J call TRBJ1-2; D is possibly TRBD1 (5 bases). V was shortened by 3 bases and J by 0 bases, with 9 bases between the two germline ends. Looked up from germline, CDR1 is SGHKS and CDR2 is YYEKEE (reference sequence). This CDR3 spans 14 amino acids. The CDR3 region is CASSSGGANYGYTF. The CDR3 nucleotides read TGTGCCAGCAGCTCCGGGGGAGCTAACTATGGCTACACCTTC.

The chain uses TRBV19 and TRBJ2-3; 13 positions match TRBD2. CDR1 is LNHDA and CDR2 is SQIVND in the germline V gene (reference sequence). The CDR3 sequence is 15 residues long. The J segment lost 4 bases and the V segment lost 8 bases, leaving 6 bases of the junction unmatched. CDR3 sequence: CASGSTSGGADTQYF. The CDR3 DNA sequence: TGTGCCAGTGGGAGTACTAGCGGGGGGGCAGATACGCAGTATTTT.

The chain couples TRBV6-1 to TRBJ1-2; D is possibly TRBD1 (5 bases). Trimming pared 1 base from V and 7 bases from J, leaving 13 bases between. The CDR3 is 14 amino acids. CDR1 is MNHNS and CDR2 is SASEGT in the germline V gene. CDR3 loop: CASSEGWQGAGYTF. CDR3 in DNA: TGTGCCAGCAGTGAAGGATGGCAGGGCGCTGGCTACACCTTC.

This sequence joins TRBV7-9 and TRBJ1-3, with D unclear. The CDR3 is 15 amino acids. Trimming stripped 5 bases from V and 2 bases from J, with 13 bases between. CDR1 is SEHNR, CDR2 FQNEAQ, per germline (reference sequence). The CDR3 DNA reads TGTGCCAGCAGCCTGCTTTTTGGGGCTGGAAACACCATATATTTT. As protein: CASSLLFGAGNTIYF. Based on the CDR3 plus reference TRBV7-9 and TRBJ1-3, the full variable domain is DTGVSQNPRHKITKRGQNVTFRCDPISEHNRLYWYRQTLGQGPEFLTYFQNEAQLEKSRLLSDRFSAERPKGSFSTLEIQRTEQGDSAMYLCASSLLFGAGNTIYFGEGSWLTVV.

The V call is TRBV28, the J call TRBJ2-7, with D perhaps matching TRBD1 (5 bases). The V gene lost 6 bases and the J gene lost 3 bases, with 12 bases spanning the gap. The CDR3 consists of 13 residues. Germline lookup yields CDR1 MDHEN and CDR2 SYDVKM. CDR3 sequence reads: CASSPTASYEQYF. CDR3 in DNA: TGTGCCAGCAGCCCGACAGCGAGCTACGAGCAGTACTTC.

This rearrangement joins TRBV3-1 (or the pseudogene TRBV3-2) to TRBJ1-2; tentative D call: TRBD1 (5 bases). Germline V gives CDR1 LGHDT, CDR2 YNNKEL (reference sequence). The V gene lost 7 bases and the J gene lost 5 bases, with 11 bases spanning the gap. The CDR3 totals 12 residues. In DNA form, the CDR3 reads TGTGCCAGCACCCAGGGAAATTATGGCTACACCTTC. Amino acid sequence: CASTQGNYGYTF.

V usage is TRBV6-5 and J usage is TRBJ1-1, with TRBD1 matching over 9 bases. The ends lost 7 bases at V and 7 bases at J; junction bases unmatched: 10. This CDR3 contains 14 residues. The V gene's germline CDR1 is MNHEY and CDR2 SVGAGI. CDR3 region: CASTQGDREVEAFF. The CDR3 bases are TGTGCCAGCACTCAAGGGGACAGGGAGGTTGAAGCTTTCTTT.

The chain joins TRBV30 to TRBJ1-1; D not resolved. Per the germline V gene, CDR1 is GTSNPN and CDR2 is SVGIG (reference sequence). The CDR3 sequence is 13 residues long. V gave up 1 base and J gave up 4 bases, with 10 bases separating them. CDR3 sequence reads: CAWSAQWTTEAFF. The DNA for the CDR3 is TGTGCCTGGAGTGCTCAGTGGACCACTGAAGCTTTCTTT.

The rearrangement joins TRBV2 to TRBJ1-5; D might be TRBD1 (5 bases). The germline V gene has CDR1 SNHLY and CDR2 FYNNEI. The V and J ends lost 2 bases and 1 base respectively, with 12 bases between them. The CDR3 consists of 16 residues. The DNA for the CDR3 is TGTGCCAGCAGTGAATACGGGGGAAGGAGCAATCAGCCCCAGCATTTT. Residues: CASSEYGGRSNQPQHF.

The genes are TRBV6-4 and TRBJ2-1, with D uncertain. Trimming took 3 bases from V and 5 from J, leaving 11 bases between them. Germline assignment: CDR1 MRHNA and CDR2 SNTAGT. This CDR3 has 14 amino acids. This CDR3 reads CASSDSLSHNEQFF. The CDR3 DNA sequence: TGTGCCAGCAGTGATTCACTATCCCACAATGAGCAGTTCTTC.

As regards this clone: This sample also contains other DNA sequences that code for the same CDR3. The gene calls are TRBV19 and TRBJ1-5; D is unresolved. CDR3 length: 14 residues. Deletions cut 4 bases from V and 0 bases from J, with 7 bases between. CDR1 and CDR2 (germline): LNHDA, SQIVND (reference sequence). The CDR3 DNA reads TGTGCCAGTAGTACGGATTATAGCAATCAGCCCCAGCATTTT. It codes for CASSTDYSNQPQHF.

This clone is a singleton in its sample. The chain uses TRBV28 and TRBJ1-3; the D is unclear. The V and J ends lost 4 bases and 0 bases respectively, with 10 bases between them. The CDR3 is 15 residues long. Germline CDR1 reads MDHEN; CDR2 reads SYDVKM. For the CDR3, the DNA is TGTGCCAGCAGTTCCGCGATAATCTCTGGAAACACCATATATTTT. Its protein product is CASSSAIISGNTIYF. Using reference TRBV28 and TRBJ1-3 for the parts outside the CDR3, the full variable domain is DVKVTQSSRYLVKRTGEKVFLECVQDMDHENMFWYRQDPGLGLRLIYFSYDVKMKEKGDIPEGYSVSREKKERFSLILESASTNQTSMYLCASSSAIISGNTIYFGEGSWLTVV.

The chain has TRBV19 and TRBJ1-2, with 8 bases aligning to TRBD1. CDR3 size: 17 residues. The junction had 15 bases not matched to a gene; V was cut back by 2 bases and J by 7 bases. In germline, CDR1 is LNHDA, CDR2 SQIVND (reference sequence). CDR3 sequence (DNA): TGTGCCAGTAGTATAACCGCCCCCTGGCAGGGGGCGAGTGGCTACACCTTC. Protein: CASSITAPWQGASGYTF.

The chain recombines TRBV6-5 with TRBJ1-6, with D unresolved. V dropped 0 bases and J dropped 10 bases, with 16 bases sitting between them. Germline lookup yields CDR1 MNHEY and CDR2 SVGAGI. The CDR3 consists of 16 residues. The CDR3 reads CASSYSRLPTSSPLHF. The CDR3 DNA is TGTGCCAGCAGTTACTCCCGTTTACCTACTTCGTCACCCCTCCACTTT.

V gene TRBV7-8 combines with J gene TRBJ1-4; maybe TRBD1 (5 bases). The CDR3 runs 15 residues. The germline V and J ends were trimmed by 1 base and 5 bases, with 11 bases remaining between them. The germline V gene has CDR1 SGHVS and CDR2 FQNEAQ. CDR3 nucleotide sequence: TGTGCCAGCAGCTTAGTAGGACACCGGAATGAAAAACTGTTTTTT. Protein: CASSLVGHRNEKLFF.

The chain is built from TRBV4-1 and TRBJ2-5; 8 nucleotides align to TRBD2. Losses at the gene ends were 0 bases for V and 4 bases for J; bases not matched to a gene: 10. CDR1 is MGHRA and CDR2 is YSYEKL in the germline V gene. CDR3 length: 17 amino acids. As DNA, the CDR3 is TGCGCCAGCAGCCAAGATGCCCGGGGGGGGCGAGGAGAGACCCAGTACTTC. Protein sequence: CASSQDARGGRGETQYF.

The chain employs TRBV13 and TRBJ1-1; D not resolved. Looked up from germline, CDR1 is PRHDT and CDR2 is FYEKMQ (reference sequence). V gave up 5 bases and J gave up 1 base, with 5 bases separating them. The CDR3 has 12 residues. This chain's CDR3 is CASSKQNTEAFF. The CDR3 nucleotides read TGTGCCAGCAGCAAACAGAACACTGAAGCTTTCTTT.

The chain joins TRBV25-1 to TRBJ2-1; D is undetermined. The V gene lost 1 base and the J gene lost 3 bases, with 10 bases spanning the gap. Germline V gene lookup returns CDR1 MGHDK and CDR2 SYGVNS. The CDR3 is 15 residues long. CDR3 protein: CASSESTSFYNEQFF. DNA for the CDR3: TGTGCCAGCAGTGAATCGACGAGCTTCTACAATGAGCAGTTCTTC.

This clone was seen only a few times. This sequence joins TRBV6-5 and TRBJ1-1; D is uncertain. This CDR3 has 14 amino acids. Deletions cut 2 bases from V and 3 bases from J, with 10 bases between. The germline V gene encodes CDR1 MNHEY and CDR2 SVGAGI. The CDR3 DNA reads TGTGCCAGCAGTTACGGCATCTGGGACACTGAAGCTTTCTTT. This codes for CASSYGIWDTEAFF.